This TCR beta chain was sequenced for a study of blood T cell repertoires in COVID-19. For the study at large: PBMCs, B-cell-depleted T cells, or T cells provided the cDNA or gDNA that made up the material.

From germline, CDR1 is SEHNR and CDR2 FQNEAQ (reference sequence). The CDR3 runs to 12 residues. Trimming took off 8 bases at V and 7 bases at J, with 14 bases between the two ends. Allocation to cohorts depended on clinical history reported by the participants. Here immunoSEQ multiplex PCR was the method, and the copy in TCRdb shows in-frame clones only, minus some. The sample includes roughly 520,000 clones, 88% of them seen just once. The specimen sequenced was PBMCs or T cells enriched from blood (not recorded which). The chain employs TRBV7-9 and TRBJ1-2; D perhaps matches TRBD1 (5 bases). This receptor was obtained from a woman aged 40 to 49 who had recovered from COVID-19. The CDR3 loop reads CASLTSGGGYTF. The CDR3 DNA is TGTGCCAGCCTAACATCGGGGGGTGGCTACACCTTC.